This T cell receptor (beta chain) was retrieved from a study of early T cells in non-severe SARS-CoV-2 infection. This clonotype was seen more than once but under ten times. As part of library construction, unique molecular identifiers were attached to individual cDNA molecules. Each CDR3 protein is one row after TCRdb ran MiXCR on the 5' RACE reads. The sample has around 28,000 distinct CDR3 sequences; under 6% are singletons. CDR3 size: 14 residues. The J segment lost 7 bases and the V segment lost 5 bases, leaving 10 bases of the junction unmatched. The clonotype was recovered from an adult who was a healthcare worker with PCR-confirmed SARS-CoV-2 infection or an uninfected control (not recorded which). The sample consisted of whole blood. V is TRBV12-3 or TRBV12-4 and J is TRBJ1-2; 7 bases are a match to TRBD1. The CDR3 DNA reads TGTGCCAGCAGTCTAACGACAGGGAGAGGTGGCTACACCTTC. Translating gives CASSLTTGRGGYTF.